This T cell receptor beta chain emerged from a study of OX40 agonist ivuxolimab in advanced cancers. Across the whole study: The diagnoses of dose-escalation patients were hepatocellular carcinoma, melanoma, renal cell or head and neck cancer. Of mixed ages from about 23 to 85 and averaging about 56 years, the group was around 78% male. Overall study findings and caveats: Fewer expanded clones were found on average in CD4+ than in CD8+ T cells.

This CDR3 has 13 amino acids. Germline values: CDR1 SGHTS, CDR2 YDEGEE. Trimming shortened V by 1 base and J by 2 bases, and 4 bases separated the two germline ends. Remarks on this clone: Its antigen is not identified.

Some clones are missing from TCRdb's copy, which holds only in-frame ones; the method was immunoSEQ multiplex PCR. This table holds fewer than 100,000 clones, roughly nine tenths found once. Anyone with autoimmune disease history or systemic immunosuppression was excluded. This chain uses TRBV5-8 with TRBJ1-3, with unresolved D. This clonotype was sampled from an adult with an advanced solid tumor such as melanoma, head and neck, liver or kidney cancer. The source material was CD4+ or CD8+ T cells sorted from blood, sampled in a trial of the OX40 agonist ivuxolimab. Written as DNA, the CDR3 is TGTGCCAGCAGCTTGAGGGCTGGAAACACCATATATTTT. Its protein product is CASSLRAGNTIYF.